Following are 27 T cell receptor beta chains from one sample sequenced in a study of OX40 agonist ivuxolimab in advanced cancers. Only in-frame clones appear in the TCRdb table, and some are missing; sequencing was by immunoSEQ multiplex PCR. The sample lists about 44,000 clones; over 80% were seen once. The material sequenced was CD4+ or CD8+ T cells sorted from blood, taken in a trial of the OX40 agonist ivuxolimab. The receptors originated from an adult with an advanced solid tumor such as melanoma, head and neck, liver or kidney cancer.

V gene TRBV19 combines with J gene TRBJ2-1; 12 bases are shared with TRBD2. V shed 5 bases and J 2 bases; nucleotides not matched to a gene: 4. The CDR3 covers 16 residues. CDR1 is LNHDA and CDR2 is SQIVND in the germline V gene (reference sequence). CDR3 bases: TGTGCCAGTAGTTTCACTAGCGGGAGGCCCTACAATGAGCAGTTCTTC. Translation gives CASSFTSGRPYNEQFF. Together with reference TRBV19 and TRBJ2-1, the CDR3 gives the full variable domain: DGGITQSPKYLFRKEGQNVTLSCEQNLNHDAMYWYRQDPGQGLRLIYYSQIVNDFQKGDIAEGYSVSREKKESFPLTVTSAQKNPTAFYLCASSFTSGRPYNEQFFGPGTRLTVL.

V is TRBV27 and J is TRBJ1-3; D possibly corresponds to TRBD1 (5 bases). V lost 3 bases and J 3 bases, leaving 9 bases between the germline ends. In germline, CDR1 is MNHEY, CDR2 SMNVEV (reference sequence). CDR3 length: 14 residues. The CDR3 sequence: CASSFRGGGNTIYF. DNA of the CDR3: TGTGCCAGCAGTTTTAGGGGAGGTGGAAACACCATATATTTT.

This sequence joins TRBV28 and TRBJ1-2, with a tentative D call TRBD1 (6 bases). The CDR3 loop spans 15 amino acids. Trimming left V 3 bases short and J 2 bases short, with 13 bases between. Germline V gene lookup returns CDR1 MDHEN and CDR2 SYDVKM. CDR3: CASSLGARGNYGYTF. The CDR3 DNA is TGTGCCAGCAGTTTGGGTGCCAGGGGAAACTATGGCTACACCTTC.

The rearrangement links TRBV6-1 to TRBJ2-3; D is perhaps TRBD1 or TRBD2 (5 bases each). The CDR3 covers 16 residues. The germline V gene has CDR1 MNHNS and CDR2 SASEGT. Trimming stripped 2 bases from V and 0 bases from J, with 12 bases between. The CDR3 coding sequence is TGTGCCAGCAGTGAAATGGGACCCCCTAGCACAGATACGCAGTATTTT. Protein product: CASSEMGPPSTDTQYF.

The J gene is TRBJ2-5, the V gene TRBV9; 14 bases match TRBD2. V lost 4 bases, J lost 2 bases, and 7 bases stayed unmatched. Germline V gene lookup returns CDR1 SGDLS and CDR2 YYNGEE. The CDR3 sequence is 17 residues long. The CDR3: CASSPPRTSGRQETQYF. The DNA for the CDR3 is TGTGCCAGCAGCCCCCCCCGGACTAGCGGGAGGCAAGAGACCCAGTACTTC.

The chain joins TRBV5-4 to TRBJ1-2, with D tentatively TRBD1 (5 bases). Germline V gene lookup returns CDR1 SGHNT and CDR2 YYREEE (reference sequence). V was cut by 1 base and J by 8 bases, with 9 bases left in between. CDR3 length equals 12 residues. This CDR3 reads CASSLPREGYTF. DNA for the CDR3: TGTGCCAGCAGCTTGCCCAGGGAAGGCTACACCTTC.

The table lists this clone with a count of one. The gene calls are TRBV7-3 and TRBJ2-7, with D unresolved. The V gene lost 5 bases and the J gene lost 3 bases, with 17 bases spanning the gap. Germline V lookup: CDR1 SGHTA, CDR2 FQGTGA. The CDR3 is 15 residues long. The CDR3 loop reads CASSPQAGRDYEQYF. The CDR3 DNA reads as TGTGCCAGCAGCCCCCAGGCCGGGCGAGACTACGAGCAGTACTTC.

This chain uses TRBV18 with TRBJ1-1; 8 nucleotides line up with TRBD1. The V gene end was trimmed by 5 bases and the J gene end by 9 bases; junction bases not matched to a gene: 8. The length of the CDR3 is 13 residues. CDR1 and CDR2 (germline): KGHSH, LQKENI. CDR3 sequence: CASSRERQGQAFF. The DNA for the CDR3 is TGTGCCAGCTCAAGAGAAAGACAGGGGCAAGCTTTCTTT.

The chain uses TRBV2 and TRBJ2-7; weak D call: TRBD1 (6 bases). The germline gives CDR1 SNHLY, CDR2 FYNNEI. The germline V and J ends were trimmed by 6 bases and 1 base, with 13 bases remaining between them. The CDR3 runs to 14 residues. DNA of the CDR3: TGTGCCAGCAGGGGACAAATGGATTCCTACGAGCAGTACTTC. Amino acid sequence: CASRGQMDSYEQYF.

This chain connects TRBV19 to TRBJ1-4; 7 bases line up with TRBD1. The germline V gene encodes CDR1 LNHDA and CDR2 SQIVND (reference sequence). J was trimmed by 5 bases and V by 5 bases; bases with no gene match: 5. The CDR3 is made up of 14 amino acids. The CDR3 DNA reads TGTGCCAGTAGTTCGACAGGGAGGAATGAAAAACTGTTTTTT. This codes for CASSSTGRNEKLFF.

The V call is TRBV5-1, the J call TRBJ2-1; TRBD1 matches 8 bases. The CDR3 spans 17 residues. V was pared by 3 bases and J by 9 bases, with 17 bases of the junction left unmatched. The germline V gene encodes CDR1 SGHRS and CDR2 YFSETQ. The CDR3 bases are TGCGCCAGCAGCTCCAACCTGCCAGGGGGCCAAATACGTGAGCAGTTCTTC. Protein product: CASSSNLPGGQIREQFF.

The chain combines TRBV5-8 with TRBJ1-1, with 7 bases matching TRBD1. Germline assignment: CDR1 SGHTS and CDR2 YDEGEE. The ends lost 3 bases at V and 2 bases at J; junction bases unmatched: 7. The CDR3 is made up of 15 amino acids. The CDR3 nucleotides read TGTGCCAGCAGCTGGGGGGGACAGATTAACACTGAAGCTTTCTTT. It is translated as CASSWGGQINTEAFF.

The V and J genes are TRBV11-3 and TRBJ2-1; a weak D match, TRBD1 (6 bases). CDR3 size: 14 residues. V lost 5 bases and J 5 bases, leaving 13 bases between the germline ends. Germline V gene data show CDR1 as SGHNT and CDR2 as YENEEA. Written as DNA, the CDR3 is TGTGCCAGCAGCCTGACAGGAAACGACAATGAGCAGTTCTTC. Its translation: CASSLTGNDNEQFF.

CDR3 residues: CASSSWWRTASSYEQYF. CDR3 DNA: TGCGCCAGCAGCTCCTGGTGGAGAACCGCAAGCTCCTACGAGCAGTACTTC. The chain links TRBV5-1 to TRBJ2-7; D call uncertain. Per germline, CDR1 SGHRS and CDR2 YFSETQ. Trimming left V 3 bases short and J 0 bases short, with 19 bases between. This CDR3 is built from 17 residues.

The rearrangement uses TRBV4-2 and TRBJ1-5; D is possibly TRBD1 (6 bases). V was clipped by 0 bases and J by 5 bases, with 11 bases between them. The CDR3 runs 15 residues. Germline V gives CDR1 LGHNA, CDR2 YNFKEQ. This chain's CDR3 is CASSQEGQGHQPQHF. The CDR3 bases are TGTGCCAGCAGCCAAGAAGGGCAGGGGCATCAGCCCCAGCATTTT.

The V call is TRBV7-9, the J call TRBJ2-7; TRBD2 aligns across 9 bases. Germline CDR1 SEHNR, CDR2 FQNEAQ (reference sequence). CDR3 length: 15 residues. Trimming at V came to 5 bases and at J to 2 bases, leaving 7 bases not matched to a gene. DNA of the CDR3: TGTGCCAGCAGCCTAGTCGGCGGGAGGGCCTACGAGCAGTACTTC. Amino acids: CASSLVGGRAYEQYF.

V gene TRBV2 combines with J gene TRBJ2-1, with 8 bases lining up with TRBD1. After removal of 3 bases from V and 13 bases from J, the junction contained 8 bases not matched to a gene. The germline V gene has CDR1 SNHLY and CDR2 FYNNEI. The CDR3 length is 13 residues. The CDR3 DNA reads as TGTGCCAGCAGTGATAGGACAGGGAGCCCCCAGTTCTTC. Its translation is CASSDRTGSPQFF.

The gene calls are TRBV7-8 and TRBJ2-3, with 10 bases fitting TRBD1. Trimming took 6 bases from V and 4 from J; bases not matched to a gene: 4. This CDR3 has 14 amino acids. The germline V gene has CDR1 SGHVS and CDR2 FQNEAQ. The chain's CDR3 is CASRDRGAADTQYF. The CDR3 region has the DNA TGTGCCAGCAGGGACAGGGGGGCGGCAGATACGCAGTATTTT.

This clone appeared a single time. This chain joins TRBV9 and TRBJ1-1, with 8 bases fitting TRBD1. CDR1 is SGDLS, CDR2 YYNGEE, per germline. The trim removed 3 bases at V and 6 bases at J, leaving 4 bases unmatched. The CDR3 sequence is 13 residues long. This chain's CDR3 is CASSAQGASEAFF. CDR3 bases: TGTGCCAGCAGCGCGCAGGGGGCTTCTGAAGCTTTCTTT.

This sequence joins TRBV7-6 and TRBJ1-3; D might be TRBD1 (5 bases). The CDR3 runs to 14 residues. Germline-derived CDR1 and CDR2 are SGHVS and FNYEAQ. Deletions cut 6 bases from V and 2 bases from J, with 11 bases between. CDR3 in amino acids: CASRERGAGNTIYF. The CDR3 DNA reads TGTGCCAGCAGGGAAAGGGGAGCTGGAAACACCATATATTTT.

The chain carries TRBV28 and TRBJ1-5; a weak D match, TRBD1 (6 bases). CDR3 length: 15 residues. Trimming shortened V by 6 bases and J by 7 bases, and 19 bases separated the two germline ends. CDR1 is MDHEN, CDR2 SYDVKM, per germline. The CDR3, as DNA: TGTGCCAGCAGAACTCCGGCAGGGGCTGGGCAGCCCCAGCATTTT. Its protein is CASRTPAGAGQPQHF.

The sample holds a few counts of this clone. The CDR3 nucleotides are TGTGCCAGTAGTATATCCCCGTCCGTTGGCAAGCAGTTCTTC. Amino acids: CASSISPSVGKQFF. The chain is built from TRBV19 and TRBJ2-1; no firm D call. CDR1 and CDR2 (germline): LNHDA, SQIVND (reference sequence). Trimming shortened V by 2 bases and J by 11 bases, and 16 bases separated the two germline ends. CDR3 length: 14 amino acids.

The rearrangement uses TRBV9 and TRBJ2-2, with D possibly being TRBD1 or TRBD2 (6 bases each). Trimming stripped 0 bases from V and 0 bases from J, with 9 bases between. The germline V gene has CDR1 SGDLS and CDR2 YYNGEE. This CDR3 has 16 amino acids. CDR3 DNA: TGTGCCAGCAGCGTAGAGGGGGGAACGAACACCGGGGAGCTGTTTTTT. Its protein is CASSVEGGTNTGELFF.

The chain carries TRBV6-1 and TRBJ1-5; D unresolved. Germline loops: CDR1 MNHNS, CDR2 SASEGT. The CDR3 extends over 15 amino acids. V gave up 5 bases and J gave up 0 bases, with 11 bases separating them. The CDR3 DNA sequence: TGTGCCAGCAGTAGGATCCCGGTTAGCAATCAGCCCCAGCATTTT. It is translated as CASSRIPVSNQPQHF.

The V call is TRBV9, the J call TRBJ1-1, with D uncertain. Trimming took 6 bases from V and 0 from J, leaving 12 bases between them. The germline gives CDR1 SGDLS, CDR2 YYNGEE. The CDR3 consists of 14 residues. CDR3: CASTSTFLNTEAFF. The CDR3 DNA is TGTGCCAGCACCTCGACCTTTTTGAACACTGAAGCTTTCTTT.

The chain has TRBV11-2 and TRBJ1-6; D gene unclear. The CDR3 length is 13 residues. Looked up from germline, CDR1 is SGHAT and CDR2 is FQNNGV. Trimming shortened V by 1 base and J by 12 bases, and 10 bases separated the two germline ends. The CDR3 loop is CASSLGQQIPLHF. The CDR3 region has the DNA TGTGCCAGCAGCTTAGGTCAGCAGATACCCCTCCACTTT.

The rearrangement joins TRBV6-1 to TRBJ1-2, with 9 nucleotides matching TRBD1. The CDR3 spans 15 residues. From germline, CDR1 is MNHNS and CDR2 SASEGT. V dropped 6 bases and J dropped 4; count of bases not matched to a gene: 9. The CDR3 DNA is TGTGCCAGCAGGCGGACAGGGGCTTCTATCTATGGCTACACCTTC. Protein: CASRRTGASIYGYTF.